This T cell receptor beta chain was recovered during a study of tumor and adjacent non-tumor tissue in lung cancer (dated by TCRdb to 2016 to 2019). Turning to the overall study: Of the cohort, about 11 patients had adenocarcinoma, 2 had squamous cell carcinoma and 1 had small cell lung cancer. Among the approximately 15 patients, ages ranged from roughly 31 to 80 years, around ten were men and 5 were women, and disease was TNM stage I to III. Sequencing generated a total of more than 100 million productive TCRbeta reads, averaging roughly 4.4 million reads per sample. The study compared bulk TCRbeta repertoires between lung tumor tissue and matched distant non-tumor lung tissue from approximately 14 lung cancer patients. TCRbeta CDR3 sequencing was performed on fewer than 35 paired specimens, with one tumor sample and one normal lung sample collected per patient. Findings and caveats that apply to the study as a whole: The cohort had only about 16 patients, and the authors noted that larger samples and more detailed clinical data are needed. Peripheral blood was not sequenced, so blood TCRbeta repertoires in these lung cancer patients were not examined. TCR diversity (inverse Simpson) was significantly higher in tumor than in normal lung tissue (about 400 vs 180, P = 0.0075, Mann-Whitney U test). TCR diversity was significantly higher in younger patients, and higher tumor TCR diversity was associated with shorter overall and disease-free survival. The sequencing platform is not named in the methods, and unique molecular identifiers are not mentioned. In normal lung, the top 100 clones accounted for a significantly larger cumulative share of the repertoire than in tumor tissue.

Library generation was performed with multiplex PCR. Sequencing was carried out with an Illumina HiSeq 2500. Following protocols modified from ARM-PCR, the researchers constructed TCRbeta libraries through three rounds of nested PCR with primers (Table S4). Before sequencing, PCR products in the 200-500 bp range were cut out of the gel and cleaned up using the QIAquick gel extraction kit. On the authors' methods: Reads were cleaned with Trimmomatic, merged with FLASH into complete CDR3 sequences, and assigned to V(D)J germline segments with MiTCR. VDJtools was used to compute clonal diversity as the inverse Simpson's index. Productive reads were defined as in-frame sequences without a premature stop codon. In TCRdb, the public reads were trimmed at Q25 with fastp and aligned with MiXCR, with productive beta chains retained. Each CDR3 protein appears once, grouped with its most common genes and DNA. The V and J calls and clone size are TCRdb's, not the authors'. This sample has some 74,000 distinct CDR3 sequences in its table, and roughly two thirds of those were observed once. Approximately 9% of the sample comes from the top ten.

RNA was isolated from bulk unsorted tissue, and RNA quality was assessed with a NanoDrop ND-1000 and an Agilent 2100. Newly diagnosed lung cancer patients without prior chemotherapy who had been admitted for thoracic surgery in China between August and November 2014 were enrolled as donors. Patients with previous radiotherapy or chemotherapy, or with another concurrent cancer, were excluded from the study. Pieces of surgical tissue measuring about 1-2.1 cm3 were kept in RNAlater solution and held at -80 degrees C until needed. This clonotype has at least ten counts. Its antigen remains undetermined. Qualities for individual bases were not recorded, and no much larger clone is one base off. CDR1 is given as SEHNR and CDR2 as FQNEAQ, both from the germline V gene (reference sequence). At the junction V is shortened by 10 bases and J by 6 bases; bases outside the gene matches: 4. From the cysteine up to the phenylalanine, the CDR3 has a length of 11 residues. The retained sequence is limited to the CDR3, 33 bases, with the frame set at the first base.

This receptor was identified in a woman in her 40s with non-small cell lung cancer. The sequenced sample was lung tumor tissue. The chain employs TRBV7-9 and TRBJ1-2; a stretch of 8 junction bases matches TRBD1. The nucleotides read TGTGCCACCCTGACAGGGGATGGCTACACCTTC. It translates to CATLTGDGYTF.